This TCR beta chain was observed in a study of blood T cell repertoires in COVID-19. Method: immunoSEQ multiplex PCR; TCRdb's copy keeps in-frame clones and lacks some. The sample shows 400,000 to 500,000 clones, 70% to 90% of them seen only once. V was clipped by 4 bases and J by 4 bases; unmatched bases: 7. From germline, CDR1 is SEHNR and CDR2 FQNEAQ (reference sequence). This CDR3 has 16 amino acids. Individuals aged about 18 to 100 years were recruited from some 26 US areas. Which cohort a participant joined came from the clinical history participants gave. V gene TRBV7-9 combines with J gene TRBJ2-1; 10 nucleotides match TRBD1. The sequenced material came from PBMCs or T cells enriched from blood (not recorded which). This clonotype was sampled from a woman younger than 35 who had been exposed to COVID-19. The chain's CDR3 is CASSSPRDRGYNEQFF. CDR3 DNA: TGTGCCAGCAGCTCGCCGCGGGACAGGGGTTACAATGAGCAGTTCTTC. Full variable domain (missing parts from reference TRBV7-9 and TRBJ2-1): DTGVSQNPRHKITKRGQNVTFRCDPISEHNRLYWYRQTLGQGPEFLTYFQNEAQLEKSRLLSDRFSAERPKGSFSTLEIQRTEQGDSAMYLCASSSPRDRGYNEQFFGPGTRLTVL.